These T cell receptor beta chains were read from a single sample in a study of blood T cell repertoires in COVID-19. Clones were sequenced by immunoSEQ multiplex PCR, and TCRdb holds only the in-frame ones, with some missing. There are about 370,000 clones in the sample; 89% occur only once, and about 3% lies in the top ten. The specimen was peripheral blood. Receptors were obtained from a woman aged 30 to 39 with COVID-19, enrolled during active disease. CDR3s include the opening cysteine and the closing phenylalanine or tryptophan. The order of the fields is CDR3 protein, clone size, V gene, J gene. Some rows have no size entry. The others give once, few or many, or a class for an expanded clone.

CDR3: CASSSGQGIFGLAGTDTQYF
size: .
V: TRBV6-2/TRBV6-3
J: TRBJ2-3

CDR3: CASSPQTGKDIQYF
size: .
V: TRBV28
J: TRBJ2-4

CDR3: CASSLGVADNEQFF
size: .
V: TRBV5-6
J: TRBJ2-1

CDR3: CASGQGTGELFF
size: few
V: TRBV6-5
J: TRBJ2-2

CDR3: CASSVSLSDTQYF
size: .
V: TRBV2
J: TRBJ2-3

CDR3: CASSIAQGGPLNEQFF
size: .
V: TRBV19
J: TRBJ2-1

CDR3: CASSFSGVDYNEQFF
size: .
V: TRBV5-4
J: TRBJ2-1

CDR3: CASSYTTGTGSTDTQYF
size: once
V: TRBV6-2/TRBV6-3
J: TRBJ2-3

CDR3: CASSRTGGIGTEAFF
size: .
V: TRBV11-2
J: TRBJ1-1

CDR3: CASSLFGGANYGYTF
size: .
V: TRBV11-2
J: TRBJ1-2

CDR3: CASSARQGGADTQYF
size: .
V: TRBV19
J: TRBJ2-3